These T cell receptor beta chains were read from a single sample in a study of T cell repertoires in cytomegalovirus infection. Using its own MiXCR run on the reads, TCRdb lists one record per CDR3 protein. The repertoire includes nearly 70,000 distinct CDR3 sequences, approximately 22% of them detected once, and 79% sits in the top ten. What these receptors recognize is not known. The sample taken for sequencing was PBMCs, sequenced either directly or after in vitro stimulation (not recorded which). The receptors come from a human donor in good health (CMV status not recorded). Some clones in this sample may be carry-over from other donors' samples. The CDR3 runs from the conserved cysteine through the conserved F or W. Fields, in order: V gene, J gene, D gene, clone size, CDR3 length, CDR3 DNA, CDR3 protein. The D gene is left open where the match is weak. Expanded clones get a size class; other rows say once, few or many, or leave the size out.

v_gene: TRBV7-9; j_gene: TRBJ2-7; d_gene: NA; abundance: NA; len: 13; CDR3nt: TGTGCCAGCAGCTTAGCGGTGGGAAACGAGCAGTACTTC; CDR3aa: CASSLAVGNEQYF
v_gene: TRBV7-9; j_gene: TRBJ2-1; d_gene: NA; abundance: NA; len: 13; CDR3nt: TGTGCCAGCACCCGGGAACAAAGGAATGAGCAGTTCTTC; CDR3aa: CASTREQRNEQFF
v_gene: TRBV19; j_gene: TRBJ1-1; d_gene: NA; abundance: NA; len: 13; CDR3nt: TGTGCCAGTAGTCGGATGAGAGACACTGAAGCTTTCTTT; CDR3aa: CASSRMRDTEAFF
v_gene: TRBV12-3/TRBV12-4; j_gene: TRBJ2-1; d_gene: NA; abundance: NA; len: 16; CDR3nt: TGTGCCAGCAGTTTATGGCGCTCCCTGGGGCACAATGAGCAGTTCTTC; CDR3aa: CASSLWRSLGHNEQFF
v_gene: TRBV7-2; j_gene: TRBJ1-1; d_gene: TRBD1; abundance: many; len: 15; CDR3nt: TGTGCCAGCAGCTTAGTGACAGGGGAGGGGACTGAAGCTTTCTTT; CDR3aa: CASSLVTGEGTEAFF
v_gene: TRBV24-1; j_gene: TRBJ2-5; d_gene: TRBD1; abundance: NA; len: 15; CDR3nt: TGTGCCACCAGTGATACCGGACAGGGTCAAGAGACCCAGTACTTC; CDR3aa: CATSDTGQGQETQYF
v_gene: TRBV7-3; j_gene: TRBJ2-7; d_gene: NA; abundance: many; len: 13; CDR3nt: TGTGCCAGCAGCTTATCACTCGAGGGCGAGCAGTACTTC; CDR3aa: CASSLSLEGEQYF
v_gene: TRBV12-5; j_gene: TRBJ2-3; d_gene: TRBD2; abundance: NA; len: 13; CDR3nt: TGTGCTAGTGGTTTGGCGGGAGGGGATACGCAGTATTTT; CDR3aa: CASGLAGGDTQYF
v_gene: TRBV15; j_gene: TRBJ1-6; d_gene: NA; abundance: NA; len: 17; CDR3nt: TGTGCCACCAGCAGAGATTTTGGGACGGACGATAATTCACCCCTCCACTTT; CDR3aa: CATSRDFGTDDNSPLHF
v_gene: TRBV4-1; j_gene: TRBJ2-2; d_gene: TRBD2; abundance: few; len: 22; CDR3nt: TGCGCCAGCAGCCAATTAATGCCGATCGGGACTAGCGGGAGAGATGAGACCGGGGAGCTGTTTTTT; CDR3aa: CASSQLMPIGTSGRDETGELFF
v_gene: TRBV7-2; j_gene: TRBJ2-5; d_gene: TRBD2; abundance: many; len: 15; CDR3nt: TGTGCCAGCAACTACGGAGGGACTAGCTCTGAGACCCAGTACTTC; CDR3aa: CASNYGGTSSETQYF
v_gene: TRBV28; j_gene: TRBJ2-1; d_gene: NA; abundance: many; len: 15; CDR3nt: TGTGCCAGCCTAGGGGTCCGGGAATTCTACAATGAGCAGTTCTTC; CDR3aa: CASLGVREFYNEQFF
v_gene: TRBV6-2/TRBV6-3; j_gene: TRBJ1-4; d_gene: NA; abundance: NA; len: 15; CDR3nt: TGTGCCAGCAGTACCGGACGGTGGGCCGGGGAAAAACTGTTTTTT; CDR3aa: CASSTGRWAGEKLFF
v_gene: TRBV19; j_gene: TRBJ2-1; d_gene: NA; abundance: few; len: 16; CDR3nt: TGTGCCAGTAGTTCGAGGGGGCGGGGCTCCTACAATGAGCAGTTCTTC; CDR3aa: CASSSRGRGSYNEQFF
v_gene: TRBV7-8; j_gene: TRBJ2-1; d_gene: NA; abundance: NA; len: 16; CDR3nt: TGTGCCAGCAGCATCAGAGCCGGCCTACCTGGAGGTGAGCAGTTCTTC; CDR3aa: CASSIRAGLPGGEQFF
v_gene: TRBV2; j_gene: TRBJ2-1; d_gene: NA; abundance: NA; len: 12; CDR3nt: TGTGCCAGCAGGGAAGCGGACAGAAGGCAGTTCTTC; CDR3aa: CASREADRRQFF
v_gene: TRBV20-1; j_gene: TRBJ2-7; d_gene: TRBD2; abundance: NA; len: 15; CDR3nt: TGCAGTGCTAGCCCCGGACTAGCGGGAGTCGGGGAGCAGTACTTC; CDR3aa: CSASPGLAGVGEQYF
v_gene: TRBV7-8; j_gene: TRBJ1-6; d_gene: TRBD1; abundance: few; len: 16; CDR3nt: TGTGCCAGCAGCTTATTCCGGACAGGGGTCGGTTCACCCCTCCACTTT; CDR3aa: CASSLFRTGVGSPLHF
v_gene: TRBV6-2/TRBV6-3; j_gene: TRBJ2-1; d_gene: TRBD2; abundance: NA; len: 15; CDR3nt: TGTGCCAGCAGTTACGACGGGACTAGCGGGAGACCGAGGTTCTTC; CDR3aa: CASSYDGTSGRPRFF
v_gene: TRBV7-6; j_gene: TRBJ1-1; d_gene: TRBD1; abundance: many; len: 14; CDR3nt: TGTGCCAGCAGCTCCGGGACAGGGAACACTGAAGCTTTCTTT; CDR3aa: CASSSGTGNTEAFF
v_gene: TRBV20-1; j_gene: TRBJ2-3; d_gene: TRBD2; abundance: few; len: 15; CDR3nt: TGCAGTGCTAGAGATAATAGCGGGGCCACAGATACGCAGTATTTT; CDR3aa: CSARDNSGATDTQYF
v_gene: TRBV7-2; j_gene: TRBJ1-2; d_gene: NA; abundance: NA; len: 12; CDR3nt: TGTGCCAGCAGCTCCCCCCAGGGGAGCTACACCTTC; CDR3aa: CASSSPQGSYTF
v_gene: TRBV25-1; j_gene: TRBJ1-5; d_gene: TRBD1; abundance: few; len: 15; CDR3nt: TGTGCCAGCAGTGAATCGGGACAGGGGTATCAGCCCCAGCATTTT; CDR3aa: CASSESGQGYQPQHF
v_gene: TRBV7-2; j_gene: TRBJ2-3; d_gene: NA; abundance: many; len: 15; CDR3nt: TGTGCCAGCAGCCCTGCTATGGTGTACACAGATACGCAGTATTTT; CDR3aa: CASSPAMVYTDTQYF
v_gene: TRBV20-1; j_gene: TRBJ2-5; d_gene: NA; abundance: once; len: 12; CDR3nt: TGCAGTGCTAGCCGGCAGCAAGAGACCCAGTACTTC; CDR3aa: CSASRQQETQYF
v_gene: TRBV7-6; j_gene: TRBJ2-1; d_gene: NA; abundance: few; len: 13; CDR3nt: TGTGCCAGCATCCTAAGCGGGTACAATGAGCAGTTCTTC; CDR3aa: CASILSGYNEQFF
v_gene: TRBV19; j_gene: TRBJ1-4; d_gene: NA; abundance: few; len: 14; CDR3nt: NA; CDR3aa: CASTSGATNEKLFF
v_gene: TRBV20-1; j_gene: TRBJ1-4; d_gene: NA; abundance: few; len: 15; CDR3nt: TGCAGTGCTAGAGATCGTACAGGATTAAATGAAAAACTGTTTTTT; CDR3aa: CSARDRTGLNEKLFF
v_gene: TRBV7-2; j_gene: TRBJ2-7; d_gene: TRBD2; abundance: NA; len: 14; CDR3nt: TGTGCCAGCAGCCTTGGGGGGACTAGCGTGGGGCAGTACTTC; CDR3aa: CASSLGGTSVGQYF
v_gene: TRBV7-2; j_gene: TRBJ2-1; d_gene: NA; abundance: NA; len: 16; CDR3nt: TGTGCCAGCAGCTTAGTGGTGCTACAGGGCGCCAATGAGCAGTTCTTC; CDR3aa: CASSLVVLQGANEQFF
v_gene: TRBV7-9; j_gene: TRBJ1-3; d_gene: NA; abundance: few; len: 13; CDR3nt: TGTGCCAGCAGCTTATACAGCGGAAACACCATATATTTT; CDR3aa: CASSLYSGNTIYF
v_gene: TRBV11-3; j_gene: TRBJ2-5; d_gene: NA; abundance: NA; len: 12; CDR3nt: TGTGCCAGCAGCTGGGGGTGGGAGACCCAGTACTTC; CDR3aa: CASSWGWETQYF
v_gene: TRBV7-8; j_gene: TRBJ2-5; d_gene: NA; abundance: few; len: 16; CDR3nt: TGTGCCAGCAGCTCAACCGCCGGGAGTAGCCGGGAGACCCAGTACTTC; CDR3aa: CASSSTAGSSRETQYF
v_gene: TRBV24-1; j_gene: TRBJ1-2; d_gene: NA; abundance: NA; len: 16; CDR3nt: TGTGCCACCAGTGATCCTTCAGGTTCCCATAACTATGGCTACACCTTC; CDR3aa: CATSDPSGSHNYGYTF
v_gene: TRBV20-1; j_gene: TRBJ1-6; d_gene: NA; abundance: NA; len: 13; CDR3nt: TGCAGTGCTAGAGGCCTTAATAATTCACCCCTCCACTTT; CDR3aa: CSARGLNNSPLHF
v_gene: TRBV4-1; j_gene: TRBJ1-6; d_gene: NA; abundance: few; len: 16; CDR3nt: TGCGCCAGCAGCCAAGAGATCAGCCTTTGGAATTCACCCCTCCACTTT; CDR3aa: CASSQEISLWNSPLHF
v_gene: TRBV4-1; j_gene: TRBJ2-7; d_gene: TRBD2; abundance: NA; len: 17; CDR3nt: TGCGCCAGCAGCCAAGAGGGACTAGCGGGACGAGCCTACGAGCAGTACTTC; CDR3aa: CASSQEGLAGRAYEQYF
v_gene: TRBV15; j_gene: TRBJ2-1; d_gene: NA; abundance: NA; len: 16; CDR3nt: TGTGCCACCAGCTTCCGGGACGGGAGCTCCTACAATGAGCAGTTCTTC; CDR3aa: CATSFRDGSSYNEQFF
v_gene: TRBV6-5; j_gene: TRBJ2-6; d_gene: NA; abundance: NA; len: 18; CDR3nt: TGTGCCAGCAGTTACTCCGGCAGTCAATCGCATGGGGCCAACGTCCTGACTTTC; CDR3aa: CASSYSGSQSHGANVLTF
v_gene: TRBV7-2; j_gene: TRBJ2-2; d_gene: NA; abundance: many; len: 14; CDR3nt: TGTGCCAGCAGCTTAAACGGGTTAGCCGGGGAGCTGTTTTTT; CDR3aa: CASSLNGLAGELFF
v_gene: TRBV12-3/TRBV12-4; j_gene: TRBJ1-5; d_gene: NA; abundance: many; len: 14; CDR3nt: TGTGCCAGCAGTAATAGGGCCTCAAATCAGCCCCAGCATTTT; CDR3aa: CASSNRASNQPQHF